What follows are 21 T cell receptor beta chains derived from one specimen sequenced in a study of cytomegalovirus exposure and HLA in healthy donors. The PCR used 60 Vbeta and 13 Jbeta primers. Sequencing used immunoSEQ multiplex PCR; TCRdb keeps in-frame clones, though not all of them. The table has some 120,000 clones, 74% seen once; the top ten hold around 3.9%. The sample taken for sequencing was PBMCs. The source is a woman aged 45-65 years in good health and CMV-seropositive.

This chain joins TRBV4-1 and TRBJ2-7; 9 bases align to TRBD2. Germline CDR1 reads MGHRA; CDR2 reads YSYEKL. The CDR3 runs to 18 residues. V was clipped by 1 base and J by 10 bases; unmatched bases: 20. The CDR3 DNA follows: TGCGCCAGCAGCCAAGTTTTTGTAGCGGGGGTGTCTGTGGCAGGTCAGTACTTC. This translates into CASSQVFVAGVSVAGQYF.

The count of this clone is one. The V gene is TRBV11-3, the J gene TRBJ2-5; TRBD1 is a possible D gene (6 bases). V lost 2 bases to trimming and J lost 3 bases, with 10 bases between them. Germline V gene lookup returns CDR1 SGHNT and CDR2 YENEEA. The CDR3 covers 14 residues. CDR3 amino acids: CASSLRDKEETQYF. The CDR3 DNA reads TGTGCCAGCAGCTTAAGGGACAAGGAAGAGACCCAGTACTTC.

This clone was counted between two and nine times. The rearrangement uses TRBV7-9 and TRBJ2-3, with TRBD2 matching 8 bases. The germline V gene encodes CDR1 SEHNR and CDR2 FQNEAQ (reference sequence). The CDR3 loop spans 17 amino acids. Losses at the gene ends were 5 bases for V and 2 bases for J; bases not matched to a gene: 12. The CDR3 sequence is CASSPGAGGRYTDTQYF. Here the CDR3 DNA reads TGTGCCAGCAGCCCAGGGGCGGGGGGCCGCTACACAGATACGCAGTATTTT. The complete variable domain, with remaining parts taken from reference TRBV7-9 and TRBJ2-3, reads DTGVSQNPRHKITKRGQNVTFRCDPISEHNRLYWYRQTLGQGPEFLTYFQNEAQLEKSRLLSDRFSAERPKGSFSTLEIQRTEQGDSAMYLCASSPGAGGRYTDTQYFGPGTRLTVL.

The CDR3 DNA is TGTGCCAGCAGTTTTCGGAGTGGAGGGTCGTCCAAAAACATTCAGTACTTC. Translation gives CASSFRSGGSSKNIQYF. This chain joins TRBV28 and TRBJ2-4, with D possibly TRBD2 on 6 matching bases. V was clipped by 3 bases and J by 2 bases, with 17 bases between them. The CDR3 has 17 residues. CDR1 is MDHEN, CDR2 SYDVKM, per germline.

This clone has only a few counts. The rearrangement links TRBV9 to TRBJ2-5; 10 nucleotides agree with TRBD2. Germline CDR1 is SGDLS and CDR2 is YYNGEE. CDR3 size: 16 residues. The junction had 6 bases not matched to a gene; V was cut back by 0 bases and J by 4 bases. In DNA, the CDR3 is TGTGCCAGCAGCGTAGCGGTAGCGGGGGGCGGAGAGACCCAGTACTTC. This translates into CASSVAVAGGGETQYF.

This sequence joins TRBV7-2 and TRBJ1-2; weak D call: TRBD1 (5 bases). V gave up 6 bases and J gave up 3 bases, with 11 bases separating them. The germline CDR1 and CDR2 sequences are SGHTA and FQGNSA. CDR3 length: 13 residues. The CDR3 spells CASRGTFDYGYTF. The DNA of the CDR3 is TGTGCCAGCAGGGGGACTTTTGACTATGGCTACACCTTC.

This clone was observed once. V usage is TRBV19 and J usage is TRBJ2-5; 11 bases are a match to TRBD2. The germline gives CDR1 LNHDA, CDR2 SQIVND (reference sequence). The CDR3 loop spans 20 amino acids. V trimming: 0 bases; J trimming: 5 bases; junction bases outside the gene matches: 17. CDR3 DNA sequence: TGTGCCAGTAGTATAGACCCAGACCGACTAGCGGGAACCCCGGGGGAGACCCAGTACTTC. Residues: CASSIDPDRLAGTPGETQYF.

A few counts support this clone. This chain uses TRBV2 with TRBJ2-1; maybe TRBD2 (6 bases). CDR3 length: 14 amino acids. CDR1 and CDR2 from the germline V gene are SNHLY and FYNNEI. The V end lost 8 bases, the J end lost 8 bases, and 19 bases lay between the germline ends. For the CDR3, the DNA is TGTGCCAGCCCCGCTCTGGGGGGAAGTGATGAGCAGTTCTTC. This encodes CASPALGGSDEQFF.

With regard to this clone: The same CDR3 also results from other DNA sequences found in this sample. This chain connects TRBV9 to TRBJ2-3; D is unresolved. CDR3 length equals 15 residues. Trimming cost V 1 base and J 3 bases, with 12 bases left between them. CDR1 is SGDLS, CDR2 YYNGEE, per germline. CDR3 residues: CASSVIGDGTDTQYF. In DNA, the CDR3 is TGTGCCAGCAGCGTAATAGGCGACGGGACAGATACGCAGTATTTT.

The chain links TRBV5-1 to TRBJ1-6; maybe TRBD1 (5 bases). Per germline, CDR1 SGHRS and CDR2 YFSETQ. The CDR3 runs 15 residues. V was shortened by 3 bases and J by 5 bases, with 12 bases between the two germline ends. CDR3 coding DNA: TGCGCCAGCAGCTCCAGGGATTCAGATAATTCACCCCTCCACTTT. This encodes CASSSRDSDNSPLHF.

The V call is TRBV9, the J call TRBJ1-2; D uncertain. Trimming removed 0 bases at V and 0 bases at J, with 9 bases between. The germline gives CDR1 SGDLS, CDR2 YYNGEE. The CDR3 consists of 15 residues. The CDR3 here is CASSVATGANYGYTF. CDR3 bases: TGTGCCAGCAGCGTAGCTACCGGAGCTAACTATGGCTACACCTTC.

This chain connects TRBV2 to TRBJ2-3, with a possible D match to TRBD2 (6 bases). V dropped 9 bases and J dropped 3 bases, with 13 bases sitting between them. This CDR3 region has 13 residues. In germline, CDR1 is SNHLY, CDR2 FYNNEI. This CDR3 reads CASRKEGTDTQYF. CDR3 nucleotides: TGTGCCAGTAGGAAGGAGGGTACAGATACGCAGTATTTT.

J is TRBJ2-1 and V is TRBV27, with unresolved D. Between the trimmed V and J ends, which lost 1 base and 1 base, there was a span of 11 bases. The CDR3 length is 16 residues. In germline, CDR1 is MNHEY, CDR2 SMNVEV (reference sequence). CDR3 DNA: TGTGCCAGCAGTTTATTAACGGGTCGGTCCTACAATGAGCAGTTCTTC. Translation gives CASSLLTGRSYNEQFF.

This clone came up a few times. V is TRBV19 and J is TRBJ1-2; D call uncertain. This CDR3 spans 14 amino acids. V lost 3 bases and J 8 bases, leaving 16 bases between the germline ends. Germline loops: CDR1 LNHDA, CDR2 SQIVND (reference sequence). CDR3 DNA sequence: TGTGCCAGTAGTATCCCTCCCCATAGGGAGGGCTACACCTTC. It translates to CASSIPPHREGYTF.

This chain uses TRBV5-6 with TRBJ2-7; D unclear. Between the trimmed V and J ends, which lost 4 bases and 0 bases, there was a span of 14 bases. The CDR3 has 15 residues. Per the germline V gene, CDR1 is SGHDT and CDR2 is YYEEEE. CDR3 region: CASSPMKTASYEQYF. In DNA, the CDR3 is TGTGCCAGCAGCCCAATGAAGACTGCCTCCTACGAGCAGTACTTC. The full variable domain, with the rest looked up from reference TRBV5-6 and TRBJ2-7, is DAGVTQSPTHLIKTRGQQVTLRCSPKSGHDTVSWYQQALGQGPQFIFQYYEEEERQRGNFPDRFSGHQFPNYSSELNVNALLLGDSALYLCASSPMKTASYEQYFGPGTRLTVT.

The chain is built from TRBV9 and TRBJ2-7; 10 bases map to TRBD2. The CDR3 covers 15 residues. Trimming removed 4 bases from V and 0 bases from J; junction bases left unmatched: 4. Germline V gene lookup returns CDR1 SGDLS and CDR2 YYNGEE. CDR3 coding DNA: TGTGCCAGCAGCACTGGGACTAGCGCCTCCTACGAGCAGTACTTC. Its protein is CASSTGTSASYEQYF.

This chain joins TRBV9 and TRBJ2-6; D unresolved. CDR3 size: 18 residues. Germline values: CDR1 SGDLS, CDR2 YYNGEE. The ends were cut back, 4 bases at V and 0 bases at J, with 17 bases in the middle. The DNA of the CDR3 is TGTGCCAGCAGCACGACGATGGGCGTCATCTCTGGGGCCAACGTCCTGACTTTC. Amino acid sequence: CASSTTMGVISGANVLTF.

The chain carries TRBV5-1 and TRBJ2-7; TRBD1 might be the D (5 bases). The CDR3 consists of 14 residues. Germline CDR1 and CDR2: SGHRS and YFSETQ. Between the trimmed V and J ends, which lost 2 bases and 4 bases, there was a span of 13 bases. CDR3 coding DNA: TGCGCCAGCAGCTTAGGGCAGGGCTTTTACGAGCAGTACTTC. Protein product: CASSLGQGFYEQYF.

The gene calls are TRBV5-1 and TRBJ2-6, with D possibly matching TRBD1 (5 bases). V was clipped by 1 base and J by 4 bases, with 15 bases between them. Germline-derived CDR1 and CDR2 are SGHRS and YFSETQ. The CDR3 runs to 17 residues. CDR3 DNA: TGCGCCAGCAGCTTGCCCGCCTCAGGGTACGGGGCCAACGTCCTGACTTTC. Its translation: CASSLPASGYGANVLTF.

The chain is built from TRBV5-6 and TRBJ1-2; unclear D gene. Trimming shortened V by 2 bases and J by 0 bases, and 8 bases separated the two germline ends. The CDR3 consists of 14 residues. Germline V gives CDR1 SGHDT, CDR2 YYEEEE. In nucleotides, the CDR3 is TGTGCCAGCAGCTTAACGCGAACTAACTATGGCTACACCTTC. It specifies CASSLTRTNYGYTF.

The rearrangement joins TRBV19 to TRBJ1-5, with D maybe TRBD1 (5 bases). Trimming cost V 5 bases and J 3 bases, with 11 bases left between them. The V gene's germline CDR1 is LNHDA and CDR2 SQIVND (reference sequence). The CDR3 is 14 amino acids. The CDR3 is CASSLREFNQPQHF. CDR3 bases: TGTGCCAGTAGTCTCAGGGAATTCAATCAGCCCCAGCATTTT.